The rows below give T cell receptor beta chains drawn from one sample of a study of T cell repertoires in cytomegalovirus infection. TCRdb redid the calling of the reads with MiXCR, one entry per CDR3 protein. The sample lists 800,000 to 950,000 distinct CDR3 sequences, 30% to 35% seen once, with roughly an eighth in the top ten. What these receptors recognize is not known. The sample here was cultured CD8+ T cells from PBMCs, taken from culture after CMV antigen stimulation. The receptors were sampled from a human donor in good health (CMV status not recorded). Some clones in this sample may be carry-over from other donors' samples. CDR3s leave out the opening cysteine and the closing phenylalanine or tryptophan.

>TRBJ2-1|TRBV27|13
ASSRGGPSYNEQF
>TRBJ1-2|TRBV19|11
ASSMNGFAGYT
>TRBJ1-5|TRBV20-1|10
SLRQGNQPQH
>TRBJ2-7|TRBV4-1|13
ASSQVTGDRYEQY
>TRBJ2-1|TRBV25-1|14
ASSEPSGGGGDEQF
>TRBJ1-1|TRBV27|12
ASSPLPVNTEAF
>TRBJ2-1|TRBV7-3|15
ASSLKGLARSYNEQF
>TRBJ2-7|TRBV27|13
ASSLSATLSYEQY
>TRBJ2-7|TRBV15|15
ATSRDPDIMSSYEQY
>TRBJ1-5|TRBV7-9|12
ASSSQGARQPQH
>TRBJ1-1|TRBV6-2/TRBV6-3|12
ASSYIVPGTEAF
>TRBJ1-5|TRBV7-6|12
ASSLKGINQPQH
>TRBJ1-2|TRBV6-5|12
ASSYGTPPAGYT
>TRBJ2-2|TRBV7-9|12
ASSFPAGTGELF
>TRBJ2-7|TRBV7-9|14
ASSFATGQSTYEQY
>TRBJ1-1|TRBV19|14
ASSPQGRQLNTEAF
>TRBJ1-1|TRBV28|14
ASSPQTDYSNTEAF
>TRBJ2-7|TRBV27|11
ASGISGNYEQY
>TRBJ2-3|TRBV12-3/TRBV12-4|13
ASSWRPRRTDTQY
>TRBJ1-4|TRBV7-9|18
ASSFTGLQLLKQVNEKLF
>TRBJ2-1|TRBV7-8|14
ASSQQPSGGANEQF
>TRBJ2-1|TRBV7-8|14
ASSFRSGSSYNEQF
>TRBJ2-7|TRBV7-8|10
ASGQGANEQY
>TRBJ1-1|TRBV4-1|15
ASSQGYEGGVNTEAF
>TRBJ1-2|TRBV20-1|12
SARGRGANYGYT
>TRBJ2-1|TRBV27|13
ASSLTGAGVNEQF
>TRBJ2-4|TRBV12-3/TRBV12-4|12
ASSPTSGGNIQY
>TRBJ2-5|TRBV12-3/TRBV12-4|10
ASWSEQETQY
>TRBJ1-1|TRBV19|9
ASTGVTEAF
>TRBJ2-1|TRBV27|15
ANSLSPSGGAYNEQF
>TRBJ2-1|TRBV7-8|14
ASSLETWSTPDEQF
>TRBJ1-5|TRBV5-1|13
ASSLDGEPNQPQH
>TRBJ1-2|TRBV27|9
ASSLGVHLT
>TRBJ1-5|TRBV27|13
ASSLSSAAGQPQH
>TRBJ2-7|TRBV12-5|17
ASGFITEKAGQGLHEQY
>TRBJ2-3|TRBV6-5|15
ASSSGTGVGSTDTQY
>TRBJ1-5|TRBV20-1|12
SAKGPQSNQPQH
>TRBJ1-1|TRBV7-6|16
ASSPSRGQGRQDTEAF
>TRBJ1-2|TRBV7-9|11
ASGQGGFYGYT
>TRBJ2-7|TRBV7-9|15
ASSEPVAGAPYYEQY
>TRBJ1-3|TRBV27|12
ASSHGGVGNTIY
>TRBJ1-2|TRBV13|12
ASSPLGPWDNYT
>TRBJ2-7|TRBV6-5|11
ANHPGLIYEQY
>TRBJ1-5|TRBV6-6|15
ASSYSGGSFDNQPQH
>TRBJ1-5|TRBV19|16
ASSIRPWDDNSNQPQH
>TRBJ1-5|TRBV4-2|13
ASSWTVDSNQPQH
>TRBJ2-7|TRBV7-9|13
ASSLRGDLQEEQY
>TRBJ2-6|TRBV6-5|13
ASSYIPSGANVLT
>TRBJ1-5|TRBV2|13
ASRTGSYSNQPQH
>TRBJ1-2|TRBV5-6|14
ASSSEAGGPNYGYT
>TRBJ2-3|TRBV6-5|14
ASQSLQVLSTDTQY
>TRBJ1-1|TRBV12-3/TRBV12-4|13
ASSPTGDLNTEAF
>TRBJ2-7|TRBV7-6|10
ASSSDGYEQY
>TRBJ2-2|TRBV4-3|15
ASSQDRGFKDTGELF
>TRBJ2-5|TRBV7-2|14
ASSLDRRGTQETQY